These 4 T cell receptor beta chains were sequenced from one sample in a study of CD8 T cells in ankylosing spondylitis. TCRdb passed the 5' RACE reads through MiXCR, listing each CDR3 protein once. The sample lists roughly 60,000 distinct CDR3 sequences; 6.2% were seen once. Sample: synovial fluid, either unsorted or a sorted T cell fraction (not recorded which). The receptor source for this set is a male donor with ankylosing spondylitis.

This clonotype was detected ten times or more. The V gene is TRBV12-3 or TRBV12-4, the J gene TRBJ1-5, with 7 bases identical to TRBD1. Losses at the gene ends were 6 bases for V and 7 bases for J; bases not matched to a gene: 6. This CDR3 is built from 13 residues. DNA for the CDR3: TGTGCCAGCAGACGACAGGGTTCCCAGCCCCAGCATTTT. It encodes CASRRQGSQPQHF.

The gene calls are TRBV29-1 and TRBJ1-4, with a possible D match to TRBD1 (5 bases). Trimming shortened V by 2 bases and J by 8 bases, and 15 bases separated the two germline ends. This CDR3 is 14 amino acids long. Germline V lookup: CDR1 SQVTM, CDR2 ANQGSEA. Written as DNA, the CDR3 is TGCAGCGTTGAAAATAATCAGGGTGGGGAAAAACTGTTTTTT. Amino acid sequence: CSVENNQGGEKLFF.

This clonotype has a count of ten or more. The CDR3 sequence is CASSLLSGRAGDTQYF. The CDR3 DNA follows: TGTGCCAGCAGTTTATTGAGCGGGAGGGCCGGGGATACGCAGTATTTT. The V and J genes are TRBV12-3 or TRBV12-4 and TRBJ2-3, with TRBD2 matching 10 bases. Trimming removed 2 bases from V and 6 bases from J; junction bases left unmatched: 8. The CDR3 totals 16 residues.

This clonotype was counted a few times. V and J are TRBV6-5 and TRBJ2-5; D is perhaps TRBD1 (6 bases). The V end lost 2 bases, the J end lost 5 bases, and 21 bases lay between the germline ends. The CDR3 spans 17 residues. CDR1 MNHEY and CDR2 SVGAGI come from the germline V gene. This CDR3 is CASSYRTHQQGGETQYF. CDR3 DNA sequence: TGTGCCAGCAGTTACCGCACTCACCAACAGGGCGGGGAGACCCAGTACTTC.